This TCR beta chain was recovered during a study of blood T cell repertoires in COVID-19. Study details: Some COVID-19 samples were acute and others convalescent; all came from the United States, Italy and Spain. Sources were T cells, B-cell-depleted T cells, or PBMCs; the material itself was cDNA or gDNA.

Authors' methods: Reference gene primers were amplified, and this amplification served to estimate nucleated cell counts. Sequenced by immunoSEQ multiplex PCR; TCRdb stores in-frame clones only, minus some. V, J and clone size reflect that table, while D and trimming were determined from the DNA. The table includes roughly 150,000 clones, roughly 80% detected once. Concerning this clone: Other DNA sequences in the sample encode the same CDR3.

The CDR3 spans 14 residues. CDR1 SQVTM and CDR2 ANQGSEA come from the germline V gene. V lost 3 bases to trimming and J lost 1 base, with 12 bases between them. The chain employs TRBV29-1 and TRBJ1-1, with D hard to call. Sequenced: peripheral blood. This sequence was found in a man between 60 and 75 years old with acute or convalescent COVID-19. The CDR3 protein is CSVDGGGGNTEAFF. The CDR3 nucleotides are TGCAGCGTTGACGGCGGCGGCGGGAACACTGAAGCTTTCTTT.